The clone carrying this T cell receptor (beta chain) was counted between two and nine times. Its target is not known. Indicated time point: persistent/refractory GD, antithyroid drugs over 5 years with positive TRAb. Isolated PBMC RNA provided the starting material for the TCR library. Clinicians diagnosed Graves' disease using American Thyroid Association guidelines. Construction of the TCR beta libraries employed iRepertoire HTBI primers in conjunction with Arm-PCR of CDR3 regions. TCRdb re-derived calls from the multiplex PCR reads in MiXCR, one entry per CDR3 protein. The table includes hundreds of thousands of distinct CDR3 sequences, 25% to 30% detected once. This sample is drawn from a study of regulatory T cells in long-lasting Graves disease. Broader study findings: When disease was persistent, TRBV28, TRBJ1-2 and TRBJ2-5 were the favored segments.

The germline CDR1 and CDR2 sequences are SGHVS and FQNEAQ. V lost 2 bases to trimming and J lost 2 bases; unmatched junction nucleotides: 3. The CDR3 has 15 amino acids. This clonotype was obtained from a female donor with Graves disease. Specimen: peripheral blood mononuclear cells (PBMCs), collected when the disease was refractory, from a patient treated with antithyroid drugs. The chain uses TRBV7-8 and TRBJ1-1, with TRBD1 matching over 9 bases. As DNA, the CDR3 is TGTGCCAGCAGCTTACCCACAGGGGGCAACACTGAAGCTTTCTTT. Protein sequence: CASSLPTGGNTEAFF.